This TCR beta chain was found in a study of tumor-infiltrating lymphocytes in primary liver carcinoma. Germline DNA was also extracted, while the blood RNA originated from unsorted whole blood. Synthesis of TCR beta cDNA was carried out from about 540 ng total RNA with a constant-region primer. Library construction for TCR beta comprised three nested multiplex PCR rounds performed with slightly modified ARM-PCR. PCR rounds one and two used TRBV1-TRBV30 forward primers with a C-beta reverse primer for 10 cycles each. TCRdb re-called the multiplex PCR reads with MiXCR, one entry per CDR3 protein. This table has about 310,000 distinct CDR3 sequences, about 62% appearing once. This clonotype is a singleton in its sample. Trimming cost V 2 bases and J 5 bases, with 14 bases left between them. The CDR3 has 14 amino acids. In germline, CDR1 is SGHRS, CDR2 YFSETQ.

The specimen was peripheral blood. The chain is built from TRBV5-1 and TRBJ2-7, with D uncertain. The origin of this receptor is a man between 35 and 55 years old with primary liver carcinoma and hepatitis B virus infection. As DNA, the CDR3 is TGCGCCAGCAGCTTCGTAGGGCTCACCGACGAGCAGTACTTC. It specifies CASSFVGLTDEQYF.